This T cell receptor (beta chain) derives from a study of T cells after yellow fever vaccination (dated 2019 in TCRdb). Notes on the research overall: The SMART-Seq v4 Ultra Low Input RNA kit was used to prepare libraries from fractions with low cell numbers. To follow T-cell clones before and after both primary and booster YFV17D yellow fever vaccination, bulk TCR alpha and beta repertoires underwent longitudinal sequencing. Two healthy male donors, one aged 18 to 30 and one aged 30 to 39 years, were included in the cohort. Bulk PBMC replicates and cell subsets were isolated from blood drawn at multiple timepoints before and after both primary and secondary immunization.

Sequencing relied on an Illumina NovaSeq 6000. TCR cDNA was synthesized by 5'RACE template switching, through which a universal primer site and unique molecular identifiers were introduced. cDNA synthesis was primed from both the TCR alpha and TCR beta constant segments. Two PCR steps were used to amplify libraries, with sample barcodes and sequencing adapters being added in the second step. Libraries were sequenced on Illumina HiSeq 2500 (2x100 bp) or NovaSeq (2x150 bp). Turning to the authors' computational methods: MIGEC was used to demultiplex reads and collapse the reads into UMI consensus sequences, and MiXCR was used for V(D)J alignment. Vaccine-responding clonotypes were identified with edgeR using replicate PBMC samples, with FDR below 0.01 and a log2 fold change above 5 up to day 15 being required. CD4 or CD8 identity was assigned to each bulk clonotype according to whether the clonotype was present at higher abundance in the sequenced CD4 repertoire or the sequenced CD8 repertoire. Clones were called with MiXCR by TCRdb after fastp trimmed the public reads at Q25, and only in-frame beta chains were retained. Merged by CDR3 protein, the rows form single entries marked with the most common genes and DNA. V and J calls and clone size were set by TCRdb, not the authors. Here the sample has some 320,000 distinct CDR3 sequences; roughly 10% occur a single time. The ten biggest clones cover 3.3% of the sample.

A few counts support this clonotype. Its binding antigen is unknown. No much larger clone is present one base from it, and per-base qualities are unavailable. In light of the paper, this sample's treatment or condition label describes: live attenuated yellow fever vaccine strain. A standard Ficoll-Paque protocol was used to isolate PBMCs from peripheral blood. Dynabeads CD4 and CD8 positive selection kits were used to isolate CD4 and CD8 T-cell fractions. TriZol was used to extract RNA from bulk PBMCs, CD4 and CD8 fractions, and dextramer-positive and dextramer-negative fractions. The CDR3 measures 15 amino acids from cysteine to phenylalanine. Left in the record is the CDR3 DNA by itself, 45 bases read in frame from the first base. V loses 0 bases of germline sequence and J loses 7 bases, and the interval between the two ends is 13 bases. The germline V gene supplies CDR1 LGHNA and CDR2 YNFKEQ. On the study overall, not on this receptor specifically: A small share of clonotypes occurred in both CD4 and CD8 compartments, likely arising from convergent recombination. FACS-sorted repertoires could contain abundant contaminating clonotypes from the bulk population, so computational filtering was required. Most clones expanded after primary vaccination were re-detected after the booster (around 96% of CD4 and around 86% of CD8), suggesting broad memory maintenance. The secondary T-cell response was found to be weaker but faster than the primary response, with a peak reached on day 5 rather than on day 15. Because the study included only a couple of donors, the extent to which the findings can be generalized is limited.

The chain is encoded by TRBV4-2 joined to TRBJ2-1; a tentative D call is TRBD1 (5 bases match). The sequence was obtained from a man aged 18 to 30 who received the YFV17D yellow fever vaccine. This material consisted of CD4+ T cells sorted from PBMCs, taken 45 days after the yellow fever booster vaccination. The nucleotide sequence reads TGTGCCAGCAGCCAAGACCTCAGGACAAGAAATGAGCAGTTCTTC. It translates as CASSQDLRTRNEQFF.